The 27 T cell receptor beta chains below were found in one sample sequenced in a study of blood T cell repertoires in COVID-19. Profiling relied on immunoSEQ multiplex PCR, and the TCRdb table lists in-frame clones only, not all of them. The data show about 110,000 clones, with 65% to 90% seen just once and roughly 8.2% held by the top ten. The sample consisted of peripheral blood. The receptor source for this set is a woman aged 80 or over with active or convalescent COVID-19.

The chain couples TRBV6-5 to TRBJ2-5; D possibly corresponds to TRBD1 (5 bases). Deletions cut 7 bases from V and 2 bases from J, with 17 bases between. Germline V CDR1 and CDR2: MNHEY, SVGAGI. The CDR3 is made up of 15 amino acids. CDR3 DNA sequence: TGTGCCAGCACTCTAACGGCAGGGCCTCAAGAGACCCAGTACTTC. Translation gives CASTLTAGPQETQYF.

The rearrangement links TRBV18 to TRBJ1-4; 8 bases agree with TRBD1. V dropped 6 bases and J dropped 13; count of bases not matched to a gene: 13. Germline CDR1 reads KGHSH; CDR2 reads LQKENI. The length of the CDR3 is 14 residues. CDR3: CASSPGQDFVGLFF. The CDR3 DNA follows: TGTGCCAGCTCGCCGGGACAGGATTTCGTTGGACTGTTTTTT.

The rearrangement joins TRBV6-5 to TRBJ2-7, with TRBD1 matching 7 bases. The CDR3 has 14 amino acids. Unmatched junction bases numbered 4, after V lost 5 bases and J lost 0 bases. Germline-derived CDR1 and CDR2 are MNHEY and SVGAGI. In nucleotides, the CDR3 is TGTGCCAGCAGTCCGACAGGGAACTCCTACGAGCAGTACTTC. Its translation: CASSPTGNSYEQYF.

This clone was seen once. The chain links TRBV2 to TRBJ2-7; a weak D match, TRBD1 (5 bases). Germline V lookup: CDR1 SNHLY, CDR2 FYNNEI. This CDR3 comprises 14 residues. Trimming pared 1 base from V and 8 bases from J, leaving 15 bases between. CDR3 sequence: CASSEGLGPVQQYF. CDR3 nucleotide sequence: TGTGCCAGCAGTGAAGGGCTGGGGCCCGTGCAGCAGTACTTC. Drawing the rest from reference TRBV2 and TRBJ2-7, the complete variable domain is EPEVTQTPSHQVTQMGQEVILRCVPISNHLYFYWYRQILGQKVEFLVSFYNNEISEKSEIFDDQFSVERPDGSNFTLKIRSTKLEDSAMYFCASSEGLGPVQQYFGPGTRLTVT.

V gene TRBV29-1 combines with J gene TRBJ2-1; 7 bases agree with TRBD2. J was trimmed by 2 bases and V by 7 bases; bases with no gene match: 8. CDR1 SQVTM and CDR2 ANQGSEA come from the germline V gene. The CDR3 is made up of 14 amino acids. Here the CDR3 reads CSAKAGSPYNEQFF. CDR3 nucleotide sequence: TGCAGCGCAAAAGCGGGGAGCCCCTACAATGAGCAGTTCTTC.

The chain couples TRBV6-5 to TRBJ1-1; D is uncertain. The CDR3 is 16 residues long. CDR1 MNHEY and CDR2 SVGAGI come from the germline V gene. V was pared by 0 bases and J by 0 bases, with 11 bases between. The CDR3, as DNA: TGTGCCAGCAGTTACTCGCAACAGACTATGAACACTGAAGCTTTCTTT. It codes for CASSYSQQTMNTEAFF.

This sequence joins TRBV7-3 and TRBJ2-5, with TRBD1 identical over 10 bases. V lost 2 bases, J lost 5 bases, and 5 bases stayed unmatched. This CDR3 spans 15 amino acids. In germline, CDR1 is SGHTA, CDR2 FQGTGA. The CDR3 sequence: CASSLHGTGVETQYF. The CDR3 nucleotides are TGTGCCAGCAGCTTACATGGGACAGGGGTGGAGACCCAGTACTTC.

The J gene is TRBJ2-1, the V gene TRBV11-3, with 7 bases lining up with TRBD1. This CDR3 contains 14 residues. Germline CDR1 and CDR2: SGHNT and YENEEA. V lost 5 bases, J lost 2 bases, and 3 bases stayed unmatched. The CDR3 sequence is CASSGDRAYNEQFF. DNA for the CDR3: TGTGCCAGCAGCGGGGACAGAGCCTACAATGAGCAGTTCTTC.

The chain links TRBV7-9 to TRBJ1-2; no firm D call. V gave up 2 bases and J gave up 4 bases, with 8 bases separating them. This CDR3 is 13 amino acids long. Germline V CDR1 and CDR2: SEHNR, FQNEAQ (reference sequence). The CDR3 DNA follows: TGTGCCAGCAGCTTACGAGGGATCTATGGCTACACCTTC. Translated: CASSLRGIYGYTF.

This rearrangement joins TRBV7-6 to TRBJ2-1; 10 positions agree with TRBD2. J gave up 6 bases and V 0 bases, and 14 bases lay outside the gene matches. The CDR3 runs to 19 residues. Germline V CDR1 and CDR2: SGHVS, FNYEAQ. In DNA form, the CDR3 reads TGTGCCAGCAGCTTAGCGGGGCGGTTTAGCGGGAGGTACCTCAATGAGCAGTTCTTC. It codes for CASSLAGRFSGRYLNEQFF.

The chain joins TRBV28 to TRBJ1-1; D might be TRBD1 (5 bases). This CDR3 region has 13 residues. Looked up from germline, CDR1 is MDHEN and CDR2 is SYDVKM. V shed 3 bases and J shed 1 base, with 6 bases lying between them. CDR3 sequence reads: CASSFGQNTEAFF. The CDR3, as DNA: TGTGCCAGCAGTTTCGGACAGAACACTGAAGCTTTCTTT.

The chain links TRBV7-3 to TRBJ2-5; 8 bases align to TRBD2. Germline trimming cut 0 bases from V and 1 base from J; bases unmatched to any gene: 4. CDR1 and CDR2 from the germline V gene are SGHTA and FQGTGA. There are 16 residues in the CDR3. This CDR3 is CASSLTYGRAQETQYF. CDR3 nucleotides: TGTGCCAGCAGCTTAACGTACGGGAGGGCCCAAGAGACCCAGTACTTC.

The chain carries TRBV6-1 and TRBJ2-7, with 7 bases lining up with TRBD1. Germline V lookup: CDR1 MNHNS, CDR2 SASEGT. CDR3 length: 14 residues. Trimming at V came to 2 bases and at J to 2 bases, leaving 3 bases not matched to a gene. The CDR3 loop reads CASSEITGAYEQYF. DNA for the CDR3: TGTGCCAGCAGTGAAATAACAGGGGCCTACGAGCAGTACTTC.

The rearrangement links TRBV7-2 to TRBJ1-3; perhaps TRBD1 as D (5 bases). The CDR3 is 17 amino acids. Germline-derived CDR1 and CDR2 are SGHTA and FQGNSA. Deletions cut 0 bases from V and 4 bases from J, with 16 bases between. DNA of the CDR3: TGTGCCAGCAGCTTAGCGGGTGGAGGGGCGGTAGGAAACACCATATATTTT. The encoded protein is CASSLAGGGAVGNTIYF.

The chain has TRBV6-5 and TRBJ1-4, with TRBD1 matching over 8 bases. V shed 6 bases, J shed 4 bases, and the junction held 4 bases outside the gene matches. Germline CDR1 MNHEY, CDR2 SVGAGI. The CDR3 spans 14 residues. CDR3 sequence: CASSRQGNNEKLFF. The CDR3 bases are TGTGCCAGCAGCCGACAGGGGAATAATGAAAAACTGTTTTTT.

This chain uses TRBV27 with TRBJ2-2; weak D call: TRBD1 (5 bases). V lost 2 bases and J 4 bases, leaving 8 bases between the germline ends. This CDR3 is 14 amino acids long. Germline assignment: CDR1 MNHEY and CDR2 SMNVEV (reference sequence). CDR3 sequence reads: CASSLVGVTGELFF. The CDR3 DNA is TGTGCCAGCAGTTTAGTAGGGGTCACCGGGGAGCTGTTTTTT.

The chain couples TRBV6-4 to TRBJ2-2; no firm D call. There are 13 residues in the CDR3. Germline V gives CDR1 MRHNA, CDR2 SNTAGT. Trimming cost V 11 bases and J 4 bases, with 14 bases left between them. The CDR3 DNA sequence: TGTGCCGTACGGAGAGAGGCCACCGGGGAGCTGTTTTTT. Residues: CAVRREATGELFF.

This clone was detected many times. The chain is built from TRBV30 and TRBJ2-7; TRBD1 matches 11 bases. Germline assignment: CDR1 GTSNPN and CDR2 SVGIG (reference sequence). This CDR3 has 14 residues. Unmatched junction bases numbered 11, after V lost 7 bases and J lost 6 bases. As DNA, the CDR3 is TGTGCCTTTCTTCGACGGGACAGGGGGACCGAGCAGTACTTC. Translation: CAFLRRDRGTEQYF.

The chain is built from TRBV19 and TRBJ2-1, with 12 bases fitting TRBD1. CDR3 length equals 16 residues. Trimming at V came to 4 bases and at J to 0 bases, leaving 1 base not matched to a gene. CDR1 is LNHDA and CDR2 is SQIVND in the germline V gene (reference sequence). CDR3 nucleotide sequence: TGTGCCAGTAGTAGGGACAGGGGGCTCTCCTACAATGAGCAGTTCTTC. Translation gives CASSRDRGLSYNEQFF.

V is TRBV6-1 and J is TRBJ2-1, with D possibly being TRBD1 (5 bases). The CDR3 is 14 residues long. Trimming shortened V by 2 bases and J by 3 bases, and 8 bases separated the two germline ends. CDR1 and CDR2 (germline): MNHNS, SASEGT. In nucleotides, the CDR3 is TGTGCCAGCAGTGAACCAGGGTTCTACAATGAGCAGTTCTTC. It yields the protein CASSEPGFYNEQFF.

The gene calls are TRBV5-1 and TRBJ2-7; D not resolved. Germline CDR1 SGHRS, CDR2 YFSETQ. V lost 2 bases and J lost 5, with 17 bases in between. The CDR3 spans 15 residues. CDR3 in DNA: TGCGCCAGCAGCTTTCATAGACCAGGATCCAACGAGCAGTACTTC. Translation gives CASSFHRPGSNEQYF.

About this clone itself: Other DNA sequences in this sample translate to the same CDR3. This rearrangement joins TRBV12-3 or TRBV12-4 to TRBJ1-5, with D unresolved. The CDR3 runs to 12 residues. Trimming cost V 4 bases and J 2 bases, with 3 bases left between them. The CDR3 DNA follows: TGTGCCAGCAGTTCAGGCAATCAGCCCCAGCATTTT. Translation: CASSSGNQPQHF.

This chain joins TRBV5-1 and TRBJ2-7, with 7 bases fitting TRBD1. The V and J ends lost 4 bases and 3 bases, in that order; junction bases with no gene match: 1. The CDR3 spans 12 residues. CDR1 is SGHRS, CDR2 YFSETQ, per germline. Here the CDR3 reads CASSRGLYEQYF. CDR3 in DNA: TGCGCCAGCAGCAGGGGGCTCTACGAGCAGTACTTC.

This sequence joins TRBV4-2 and TRBJ2-3; D unresolved. Per the germline V gene, CDR1 is LGHNA and CDR2 is YNFKEQ. The CDR3 length is 16 residues. The V end was cut by 1 base, the J end by 1 base, with 12 bases between. The CDR3 is CASSQGTLVRTDTQYF. The CDR3 DNA is TGTGCCAGCAGCCAAGGAACCCTAGTACGCACAGATACGCAGTATTTT.

The V gene is TRBV11-2, the J gene TRBJ2-5; 7 positions agree with TRBD1. This CDR3 spans 14 amino acids. In germline, CDR1 is SGHAT, CDR2 FQNNGV. Trimming took 5 bases from V and 5 from J; bases not matched to a gene: 8. The CDR3 nucleotides read TGTGCCAGCAGCACCCGACAGGGACGGGAGACCCAGTACTTC. Translated: CASSTRQGRETQYF. The whole variable domain, remainder taken from reference TRBV11-2 and TRBJ2-5, is EAGVAQSPRYKIIEKRQSVAFWCNPISGHATLYWYQQILGQGPKLLIQFQNNGVVDDSQLPKDRFSAERLKGVDSTLKIQPAKLEDSAVYLCASSTRQGRETQYFGPGTRLLVL.

V gene TRBV4-1 combines with J gene TRBJ1-1; 11 bases are shared with TRBD1. In germline, CDR1 is MGHRA, CDR2 YSYEKL. The CDR3 runs to 16 residues. Trimming cost V 1 base and J 1 base; bases outside gene matches: 2. The DNA of the CDR3 is TGCGCCAGCAGCCAAGCGGACAGGGGGCCGAACACTGAAGCTTTCTTT. Translating gives CASSQADRGPNTEAFF.

This clone is a singleton in its sample. This rearrangement joins TRBV4-1 to TRBJ2-5, with TRBD2 identical over 7 bases. This CDR3 comprises 14 residues. V shed 9 bases, J shed 1 base, and the junction held 8 bases outside the gene matches. The germline gives CDR1 MGHRA, CDR2 YSYEKL. CDR3 DNA: TGCGCCAGACATATTAGCGGGCCCCAAGAGACCCAGTACTTC. It encodes CARHISGPQETQYF.